What follows are 26 T cell receptor beta chains derived from one specimen sequenced in a study of regulatory T cells in long-lasting Graves disease. Regarding time point: persistent/refractory GD, antithyroid drugs over 5 years with positive TRAb. PBMC RNA was the source of the TCR library. Relying on iRepertoire HTBI primers and Arm-PCR of CDR3 regions, the team built TCR beta libraries. TCRdb fed the multiplex PCR reads into MiXCR, producing one record per CDR3 protein. The table records almost 350,000 distinct CDR3 sequences, around 19% of them present only once. This material consisted of peripheral blood mononuclear cells (PBMCs), taken when the disease was refractory, from a patient treated with antithyroid drugs. All receptors derive from a female donor with Graves disease.

This clonotype has at least ten counts. This chain links TRBV28 with TRBJ1-6, with a tentative D call TRBD1 (5 bases). The length of the CDR3 is 15 residues. Germline V gene lookup returns CDR1 MDHEN and CDR2 SYDVKM. With 3 bases removed from V and 0 bases from J, the gap between germline ends came to 6 bases. CDR3 residues: CASSFGGSYNSPLHF. The CDR3 DNA reads as TGTGCCAGCAGTTTCGGGGGCTCCTATAATTCACCCCTCCACTTT.

This clonotype was seen at least ten times. The chain is built from TRBV14 and TRBJ1-1; perhaps TRBD1 as D (6 bases). In germline, CDR1 is SGHDN, CDR2 FVKESK. The CDR3 totals 13 residues. Trimming cost V 0 bases and J 14 bases, with 16 bases left between them. CDR3 in amino acids: CASSQDDLGGRFF. In DNA form, the CDR3 reads TGTGCCAGCAGCCAAGATGACCTCGGGGGGCGGTTCTTT.

This clonotype occurred many times. One end of the junction does not line up with germline, which may come from a read error. The chain joins TRBV11-2 to TRBJ1-2; D unresolved. The CDR3 is 15 amino acids. Germline CDR1 and CDR2: SGHAT and FQNNGV. As DNA, the CDR3 is TGTGCCAACAGCTTAGATGAAGGAGGAAGCCATGGCTACACCTTC. Translating gives CANSLDEGGSHGYTF. Filled out from reference TRBV11-2 and TRBJ1-2, the complete variable domain reads EAGVAQSPRYKIIEKRQSVAFWCNPISGHATLYWYQQILGQGPKLLIQFQNNGVVDDSQLPKDRFSAERLKGVDSTLKIQPAKLEDSAVYLCANSLDEGGSHGYTFGSGTRLTVV.

CDR3 sequence reads: CASSPLPGTGGLTGELFF. In nucleotides, the CDR3 is TGTGCCAGCAGTCCGTTACCGGGAACAGGAGGGTTGACCGGGGAGCTGTTTTTT. The chain links TRBV27 to TRBJ2-2, with D maybe TRBD2 (6 bases). The germline V gene encodes CDR1 MNHEY and CDR2 SMNVEV (reference sequence). V was cut by 5 bases and J by 5 bases, with 24 bases left in between. The CDR3 has 18 amino acids.

This chain links TRBV20-1 with TRBJ2-5; 8 nucleotides agree with TRBD1. Per the germline V gene, CDR1 is DFQATT and CDR2 is SNEGSKA (reference sequence). CDR3 length: 16 amino acids. With 0 bases clipped from V and 3 bases from J, the junction kept 9 bases outside the gene matches. CDR3 sequence: CSARDPQGAIKETQYF. In DNA form, the CDR3 reads TGCAGTGCTAGAGATCCCCAGGGGGCAATCAAAGAGACCCAGTACTTC.

This clonotype was seen at least ten times. The chain has TRBV6-5 and TRBJ2-7, with a weak D call TRBD1 (5 bases). Trimming pared 2 bases from V and 4 bases from J, leaving 12 bases between. This CDR3 has 14 residues. CDR1 MNHEY and CDR2 SVGAGI come from the germline V gene. The CDR3 protein is CASSYSRTSYEQYF. Written as DNA, the CDR3 is TGTGCCAGCAGTTACAGCAGGACATCATACGAGCAGTACTTC.

The sample holds many counts of this clonotype. This chain uses TRBV7-9 with TRBJ2-7; 8 bases match TRBD2. J gave up 0 bases and V 5 bases, and 3 bases lay outside the gene matches. CDR1 SEHNR and CDR2 FQNEAQ come from the germline V gene (reference sequence). The CDR3 contains 14 residues. For the CDR3, the DNA is TGTGCCAGCAGCCCGGGAGGGAGCTCCTACGAGCAGTACTTC. The encoded protein is CASSPGGSSYEQYF. Looking up the rest from reference TRBV7-9 and TRBJ2-7 gives the full variable domain: DTGVSQNPRHKITKRGQNVTFRCDPISEHNRLYWYRQTLGQGPEFLTYFQNEAQLEKSRLLSDRFSAERPKGSFSTLEIQRTEQGDSAMYLCASSPGGSSYEQYFGPGTRLTVT.

This clonotype was counted ten times or more. The chain couples TRBV12-3 or TRBV12-4 to TRBJ2-7; D is unclear. CDR3 length: 12 residues. V was cut by 2 bases and J by 3 bases, with 5 bases left in between. The CDR3 sequence is CASSLFGYEQYF. The CDR3 DNA is TGTGCCAGCAGTTTATTTGGCTACGAGCAGTACTTC.

There are many counts of this clonotype. The chain is built from TRBV6-1 and TRBJ2-2; either TRBD1 or TRBD2 may fit D (8 bases each). Per the germline V gene, CDR1 is MNHNS and CDR2 is SASEGT. The length of the CDR3 is 17 residues. V lost 7 bases and J 5 bases, leaving 23 bases between the germline ends. The CDR3 nucleotides read TGTGCCAGCACTCAACGGGGGGGCAGGGGGCAAACCGGGGAGCTGTTTTTT. The encoded protein is CASTQRGGRGQTGELFF.

The chain is built from TRBV19 and TRBJ1-5, with TRBD1 matching over 7 bases. This CDR3 is built from 13 residues. After removal of 7 bases from V and 6 bases from J, the junction contained 6 bases not matched to a gene. Germline V lookup: CDR1 LNHDA, CDR2 SQIVND (reference sequence). The CDR3 region is CASISGGGQPQHF. The CDR3 nucleotides read TGTGCCAGTATATCAGGGGGGGGTCAGCCCCAGCATTTT.

The rearrangement joins TRBV6-2 or TRBV6-3 to TRBJ2-1, with TRBD1 matching over 10 bases. This CDR3 has 16 amino acids. Germline V gene data show CDR1 as MNHEY and CDR2 as SVGEGT. The J segment lost 8 bases and the V segment lost 5 bases, leaving 12 bases of the junction unmatched. The CDR3 coding sequence is TGTGCCAGCAGTAAACCCTTTGGGACAGGGGCCCATGAGCAGTTCTTC. It yields the protein CASSKPFGTGAHEQFF.

The gene calls are TRBV4-1 and TRBJ1-5; D gene unclear. The V gene lost 2 bases and the J gene lost 2 bases, with 7 bases spanning the gap. The CDR3 has 14 amino acids. Germline assignment: CDR1 MGHRA and CDR2 YSYEKL. The CDR3 coding sequence is TGCGCCAGCAGCCAACCTTACGGCAATCAGCCCCAGCATTTT. It yields the protein CASSQPYGNQPQHF.

V gene TRBV30 combines with J gene TRBJ1-1; no reliable D call. The CDR3 has 13 residues. Germline V gene sequence: CDR1 GTSNPN, CDR2 SVGIG (reference sequence). V was cut by 2 bases and J by 7 bases, with 14 bases left in between. This chain's CDR3 is CAWSFRTDHEAFF. CDR3 bases: TGTGCCTGGAGTTTCCGGACGGACCATGAAGCTTTCTTT.

The chain carries TRBV5-1 and TRBJ2-7; possibly TRBD1 for D (6 bases). The CDR3 contains 14 residues. Trimming cost V 5 bases and J 0 bases, with 12 bases left between them. Germline V gene sequence: CDR1 SGHRS, CDR2 YFSETQ. The CDR3 loop reads CASRKRTDSYEQYF. The CDR3 DNA follows: TGCGCCAGCAGAAAACGGACAGACTCCTACGAGCAGTACTTC.

This clonotype was detected many times. The rearrangement uses TRBV30 and TRBJ1-2; no reliable D call. Trimming removed 2 bases from V and 4 bases from J, with 5 bases in between. This CDR3 comprises 11 residues. CDR1 and CDR2 from the germline V gene are GTSNPN and SVGIG (reference sequence). The CDR3 loop reads CAWSPGYGYTF. CDR3 DNA: TGTGCCTGGAGTCCCGGCTATGGCTACACCTTC.

The sample holds one count of this clonotype. V usage is TRBV6-1 and J usage is TRBJ1-5; D gene ambiguous. There are 15 residues in the CDR3. CDR1 and CDR2 from the germline V gene are MNHNS and SASEGT. V was cut by 6 bases and J by 6 bases, with 18 bases left in between. This CDR3 is CASRESAVIAQPQHF. The CDR3 DNA reads TGTGCCAGCAGAGAATCGGCAGTTATAGCTCAGCCCCAGCATTTT.

This clonotype was detected only a few times. V and J are TRBV4-2 and TRBJ2-7; D is undetermined. With 3 bases removed from V and 0 bases from J, the gap between germline ends came to 15 bases. Germline values: CDR1 LGHNA, CDR2 YNFKEQ. This CDR3 contains 16 residues. This CDR3 is CASSHDQQVLSYEQYF. The CDR3 coding sequence is TGTGCCAGCAGCCACGATCAGCAAGTCCTCTCCTACGAGCAGTACTTC.

This rearrangement joins TRBV18 to TRBJ2-5; a weak D match, TRBD1 (7 bases). Germline V lookup: CDR1 KGHSH, CDR2 LQKENI. The V gene lost 1 base and the J gene lost 5 bases, with 14 bases spanning the gap. The CDR3 has 15 amino acids. The CDR3, as DNA: TGTGCCAGCTCACCACTGAGCAGGGGGGCGGAGACCCAGTACTTC. This gives the protein CASSPLSRGAETQYF.

The genes are TRBV7-9 and TRBJ2-4; 11 bases fit TRBD2. CDR1 and CDR2 (germline): SEHNR, FQNEAQ (reference sequence). The CDR3 has 15 amino acids. V shed 2 bases and J 7 bases; nucleotides not matched to a gene: 4. This chain's CDR3 is CASSLLAGGSNIQYF. CDR3 coding DNA: TGTGCCAGCAGCTTACTAGCGGGGGGCAGTAACATTCAGTACTTC.

Here the CDR3 reads CSVKTGGNSPLHF. CDR3 bases: TGCAGCGTCAAGACAGGGGGTAATTCACCCCTCCACTTT. The chain couples TRBV29-1 to TRBJ1-6, with TRBD1 matching over 9 bases. V trimming: 6 bases; J trimming: 6 bases; junction bases outside the gene matches: 3. In germline, CDR1 is SQVTM, CDR2 ANQGSEA. The length of the CDR3 is 13 residues.

A note on this clonotype: A read error may produce the germline difference seen at one junction end. The rearrangement links TRBV7-3 to TRBJ1-1; D is unclear. The CDR3 has 14 residues. CDR1 SGHTA and CDR2 FQGTGA come from the germline V gene. CDR3: CASSLGHMNTGAFF. The CDR3, as DNA: TGTGCCAGCAGCTTAGGGCACATGAACACTGGAGCTTTCTTT.

This clonotype was seen ten or more times. The rearrangement links TRBV28 to TRBJ2-7; possibly TRBD1 for D (6 bases). Looked up from germline, CDR1 is MDHEN and CDR2 is SYDVKM. V shed 10 bases and J shed 6 bases, with 25 bases lying between them. The CDR3 has 15 amino acids. This chain's CDR3 is CANHWDSHRVIEQYF. Here the CDR3 DNA reads TGTGCCAACCATTGGGATTCTCACAGGGTAATCGAGCAGTACTTC.

The rearrangement joins TRBV18 to TRBJ1-4; D is undetermined. Per germline, CDR1 KGHSH and CDR2 LQKENI. V lost 3 bases to trimming and J lost 8 bases, with 13 bases between them. The CDR3 has 14 amino acids. Here the CDR3 reads CASSPPPLGEKLFF. In DNA form, the CDR3 reads TGTGCCAGCTCACCCCCACCCTTGGGCGAAAAACTGTTTTTT.

In this sample, this clonotype turned up a few times. The chain is built from TRBV19 and TRBJ1-1; D ambiguous. The CDR3 contains 12 residues. Trimming took 3 bases from V and 4 from J, leaving 6 bases between them. Germline V CDR1 and CDR2: LNHDA, SQIVND (reference sequence). CDR3 region: CASSMSTTEAFF. CDR3 in DNA: TGTGCCAGTAGTATGTCTACCACTGAAGCTTTCTTT. The full variable domain, in which reference TRBV19 and TRBJ1-1 provide the parts outside the CDR3, is DGGITQSPKYLFRKEGQNVTLSCEQNLNHDAMYWYRQDPGQGLRLIYYSQIVNDFQKGDIAEGYSVSREKKESFPLTVTSAQKNPTAFYLCASSMSTTEAFFGQGTRLTVV.

As concerns this clonotype: A much larger clone differs by one base, so this may be a read error. The DNA of the CDR3 is TGCAGTGCTAGACGGACAGGGGGCATGAACACTAAAGCTTTCTTT. Amino acids: CSARRTGGMNTKAFF. The chain carries TRBV20-1 and TRBJ1-1, with 11 bases aligning to TRBD1. The V gene's germline CDR1 is DFQATT and CDR2 SNEGSKA (reference sequence). The CDR3 spans 15 residues.

This clonotype was observed many times. The J gene is TRBJ1-6, the V gene TRBV5-1; 8 positions agree with TRBD1. Germline V gene lookup returns CDR1 SGHRS and CDR2 YFSETQ. Trimming cost V 0 bases and J 9 bases; bases outside gene matches: 5. There are 15 residues in the CDR3. CDR3 in DNA: TGCGCCAGCAGCTTGGACCAGGGGGCCGGTTCACCCCTCCACTTT. It codes for CASSLDQGAGSPLHF. The full variable domain, completed using reference TRBV5-1 and TRBJ1-6, is KAGVTQTPRYLIKTRGQQVTLSCSPISGHRSVSWYQQTPGQGLQFLFEYFSETQRNKGNFPGRFSGRQFSNSRSEMNVSTLELGDSALYLCASSLDQGAGSPLHFGNGTRLTVT.